This passage covers 27 T cell receptor beta chains from one sample sequenced in a study of blood T cell repertoires in COVID-19. Data came from immunoSEQ multiplex PCR; TCRdb stores just in-frame clones and leaves some out. The table records 300,000 to 450,000 clones, about 87% of them present only once. The sample was peripheral blood. The receptors originated from a woman in her twenties or thirties with COVID-19, enrolled during active disease.

J is TRBJ1-2 and V is TRBV6-2 or TRBV6-3, with 8 bases aligning to TRBD1. The CDR3 extends over 16 amino acids. The V gene's germline CDR1 is MNHEY and CDR2 SVGEGT. Germline trimming cut 4 bases from V and 4 bases from J; bases unmatched to any gene: 11. The CDR3 region is CASSLDRRGRVYGYTF. The CDR3 nucleotides are TGTGCCAGCAGTTTGGACCGCAGGGGGCGCGTCTATGGCTACACCTTC.

The CDR3 loop reads CASRRAGGDEQYF. In DNA form, the CDR3 reads TGTGCCAGCAGACGAGCGGGAGGGGACGAGCAGTACTTC. The chain is built from TRBV2 and TRBJ2-7, with TRBD2 identical over 10 bases. Germline lookup yields CDR1 SNHLY and CDR2 FYNNEI. This CDR3 comprises 13 residues. V lost 6 bases and J lost 5; bases outside the gene matches: 4.

This chain joins TRBV5-6 and TRBJ1-3; 7 bases align to TRBD1. The CDR3 is 17 amino acids. Losses at the gene ends were 3 bases for V and 0 bases for J; bases not matched to a gene: 9. Germline assignment: CDR1 SGHDT and CDR2 YYEEEE. CDR3 coding DNA: TGTGCCAGCAGCTCACTGGGGACAGCCGACTCTGGAAACACCATATATTTT. This sequence encodes CASSSLGTADSGNTIYF.

The chain employs TRBV3-1 (or the pseudogene TRBV3-2) and TRBJ2-2; 12 bases agree with TRBD2. Per germline, CDR1 LGHDT and CDR2 YNNKEL (reference sequence). Trimming cost V 4 bases and J 6 bases; bases outside gene matches: 6. The CDR3 runs to 16 residues. This CDR3 reads CASSPSGLAGSGELFF. CDR3 DNA sequence: TGTGCCAGCAGCCCCTCCGGACTAGCGGGATCCGGGGAGCTGTTTTTT.

In regard to this clone: At one of its ends the junction is not consistent with the germline gene, which may arise from a read error. V gene TRBV7-9 combines with J gene TRBJ2-7; D uncertain. CDR1 and CDR2 from the germline V gene are SEHNR and FQNEAQ (reference sequence). The CDR3 loop spans 14 amino acids. The CDR3 region has the DNA TGTGCCAGCAGCTCTTTTTTAGAGTACAGTGTTCTTAACTTC. Its protein product is CASSSFLEYSVLNF.

Only a few counts were recorded for this clone. The gene calls are TRBV6-2 or TRBV6-3 and TRBJ2-7; 12 nucleotides align to TRBD1. This CDR3 comprises 17 residues. Germline assignment: CDR1 MNHEY and CDR2 SVGEGT. Unmatched junction bases numbered 13, after V lost 6 bases and J lost 4 bases. The CDR3 here is CASSSPRDRGRGYEQYF. CDR3 nucleotide sequence: TGTGCCAGCAGCTCGCCGAGGGACAGGGGGCGCGGATACGAGCAGTACTTC.

As to this clone: Other DNA sequences in this specimen translate into the identical CDR3. V gene TRBV29-1 combines with J gene TRBJ2-2; D may be TRBD1 (5 bases). The CDR3 is 12 amino acids. V lost 2 bases, J lost 8 bases, and 9 bases lay in between. The V gene's germline CDR1 is SQVTM and CDR2 ANQGSEA. The CDR3 DNA is TGCAGCGTTGAAAGGGGTACAGGGGAGCTGTTTTTT. It yields the protein CSVERGTGELFF.

The chain recombines TRBV4-1 with TRBJ2-7; TRBD2 agrees at 9 bases. V was clipped by 3 bases and J by 5 bases; unmatched bases: 8. The CDR3 spans 15 residues. Germline CDR1 and CDR2: MGHRA and YSYEKL. CDR3 loop: CASSQGAGGGNEQYF. The CDR3 DNA is TGCGCCAGCAGCCAGGGAGCGGGAGGAGGGAACGAGCAGTACTTC.

This clone was seen a handful of times. The chain has TRBV14 and TRBJ1-1; tentatively, D is TRBD1 (6 bases). Trimming left V 1 base short and J 0 bases short, with 9 bases between. The germline V gene encodes CDR1 SGHDN and CDR2 FVKESK. The CDR3 length is 15 residues. CDR3 residues: CASSQVRQVNTEAFF. Written as DNA, the CDR3 is TGTGCCAGCAGCCAAGTTAGACAGGTGAACACTGAAGCTTTCTTT.

The chain combines TRBV9 with TRBJ2-1; maybe TRBD2 (5 bases). V was clipped by 3 bases and J by 9 bases, with 10 bases between them. The CDR3 has 12 residues. From germline, CDR1 is SGDLS and CDR2 YYNGEE. CDR3 bases: TGTGCCAGCAGCGCAATGAGCGGTGAGCAGTTCTTC. The encoded protein is CASSAMSGEQFF.

The chain carries TRBV10-1 and TRBJ2-3; 7 bases are a match to TRBD2. CDR1 is WNHNN, CDR2 SYGVQD, per germline (reference sequence). The CDR3 has 15 residues. Germline trimming cut 3 bases from V and 5 bases from J; bases unmatched to any gene: 8. This CDR3 is CASSDPNRGEDTQYF. CDR3 nucleotides: TGCGCCAGCAGTGACCCGAACCGGGGGGAAGATACGCAGTATTTT.

V gene TRBV9 combines with J gene TRBJ2-4, with 7 bases identical to TRBD2. The CDR3 extends over 15 amino acids. With V trimmed by 4 bases and J by 5 bases, 9 bases remained unmatched. Germline loops: CDR1 SGDLS, CDR2 YYNGEE. Written as DNA, the CDR3 is TGTGCCAGCAGCAAACATTCTGGGGGGGAAAACATTCAGTACTTC. Translation: CASSKHSGGENIQYF.

In this sample, this clone turned up once. V gene TRBV27 combines with J gene TRBJ1-5, with 7 bases aligning to TRBD1. Germline CDR1 and CDR2: MNHEY and SMNVEV (reference sequence). After removal of 2 bases from V and 1 base from J, the junction contained 2 bases not matched to a gene. The CDR3 covers 15 residues. CDR3 protein: CASSLEGASNQPQHF. DNA for the CDR3: TGTGCCAGCAGTTTAGAGGGGGCAAGCAATCAGCCCCAGCATTTT.

V gene TRBV15 combines with J gene TRBJ2-1, with TRBD2 matching 8 bases. Germline V gene sequence: CDR1 LNHNV, CDR2 YYDKDF (reference sequence). V lost 0 bases, J lost 7 bases, and 11 bases stayed unmatched. The CDR3 consists of 17 residues. The CDR3 reads CATSRDPGSGSENEQFF. CDR3 coding DNA: TGTGCCACCAGCAGAGATCCGGGCAGCGGGAGCGAGAATGAGCAGTTCTTC. The whole variable domain, remainder taken from reference TRBV15 and TRBJ2-1, is DAMVIQNPRYQVTQFGKPVTLSCSQTLNHNVMYWYQQKSSQAPKLLFHYYDKDFNNEADTPDNFQSRRPNTSFCFLDIRSPGLGDTAMYLCATSRDPGSGSENEQFFGPGTRLTVL.

The chain combines TRBV5-4 with TRBJ2-7; 13 positions match TRBD2. V trimming: 3 bases; J trimming: 5 bases; junction bases outside the gene matches: 2. CDR1 is SGHNT, CDR2 YYREEE, per germline (reference sequence). The length of the CDR3 is 14 residues. CDR3 DNA sequence: TGTGCCAGCAGCTCCGGGACTAGCGGGAACGAGCAGTACTTC. Translating gives CASSSGTSGNEQYF. Complete variable domain (other parts from reference TRBV5-4 and TRBJ2-7): ETGVTQSPTHLIKTRGQQVTLRCSSQSGHNTVSWYQQALGQGPQFIFQYYREEENGRGNFPPRFSGLQFPNYSSELNVNALELDDSALYLCASSSGTSGNEQYFGPGTRLTVT.

The chain has TRBV14 and TRBJ1-2, with a weak D call TRBD1 (5 bases). Germline loops: CDR1 SGHDN, CDR2 FVKESK. The CDR3 loop spans 18 amino acids. The V gene lost 4 bases and the J gene lost 1 base, with 22 bases spanning the gap. The CDR3 reads CASSRLGSGRGVNYGYTF. The CDR3 DNA reads as TGTGCCAGCAGCCGCCTTGGTTCAGGGCGAGGCGTTAACTATGGCTACACCTTC.

CDR3 bases: TGTGCCAGCAGCTTAGTATCAGGGAACTCCTACGAGCAGTACTTC. It codes for CASSLVSGNSYEQYF. The chain uses TRBV7-2 and TRBJ2-7; perhaps TRBD1 as D (5 bases). Germline CDR1 and CDR2: SGHTA and FQGNSA. V lost 1 base, J lost 0 bases, and 10 bases lay in between. The CDR3 totals 15 residues.

The J gene is TRBJ2-1, the V gene TRBV11-2; 8 bases are a match to TRBD2. With V trimmed by 5 bases and J by 6 bases, 12 bases remained unmatched. CDR3 length: 16 residues. Germline V gene lookup returns CDR1 SGHAT and CDR2 FQNNGV. CDR3 nucleotide sequence: TGTGCCAGCAGCCCAATCCCGGGACTAGTGACCAATGAGCAGTTCTTC. Translation: CASSPIPGLVTNEQFF.

The chain has TRBV15 and TRBJ2-7, with 7 bases aligning to TRBD2. The CDR3 runs to 16 residues. The ends lost 0 bases at V and 1 base at J; junction bases unmatched: 6. The germline V gene has CDR1 LNHNV and CDR2 YYDKDF (reference sequence). The CDR3 here is CATSRDSGLISYEQYF. CDR3 sequence (DNA): TGTGCCACCAGCAGAGATTCGGGACTAATTTCCTACGAGCAGTACTTC.

The chain links TRBV6-5 to TRBJ2-5, with a possible D match to TRBD2 (5 bases). In germline, CDR1 is MNHEY, CDR2 SVGAGI. CDR3 length equals 15 residues. Trimming removed 2 bases from V and 5 bases from J, with 15 bases in between. The DNA for the CDR3 is TGTGCCAGCAGTTACGGGGTCCGGGATTGGGAGACCCAGTACTTC. Protein: CASSYGVRDWETQYF.

This clone was recorded once. The chain couples TRBV5-1 to TRBJ1-5; no firm D call. V dropped 5 bases and J dropped 2 bases, with 11 bases sitting between them. The CDR3 runs to 14 residues. CDR1 and CDR2 (germline): SGHRS, YFSETQ. The CDR3 reads CASSPGGGNQPQHF. CDR3 nucleotide sequence: TGCGCCAGCAGTCCGGGTGGCGGCAATCAGCCCCAGCATTTT.

V gene TRBV14 combines with J gene TRBJ2-7; TRBD2 agrees at 7 bases. The V gene end was trimmed by 1 base and the J gene end by 9 bases; junction bases not matched to a gene: 6. Germline lookup yields CDR1 SGHDN and CDR2 FVKESK. The CDR3 spans 13 residues. CDR3 amino acids: CASSQVGGTSQYF. CDR3 sequence (DNA): TGTGCCAGCAGCCAAGTCGGGGGGACCTCGCAGTACTTC.

The rearrangement joins TRBV29-1 to TRBJ2-2, with 9 bases that match TRBD2. The CDR3 totals 14 residues. Germline V gives CDR1 SQVTM, CDR2 ANQGSEA. Losses at the gene ends were 7 bases for V and 1 base for J; bases not matched to a gene: 4. CDR3: CSAQTSGNTGELFF. The CDR3 DNA sequence: TGCAGCGCCCAGACTAGCGGGAACACCGGGGAGCTGTTTTTT.

Comments on this clone: The sample carries other DNA sequences with the same CDR3. The V call is TRBV9, the J call TRBJ2-7; D may be TRBD1 (6 bases). The CDR3 sequence is 14 residues long. Per germline, CDR1 SGDLS and CDR2 YYNGEE. The V gene lost 0 bases and the J gene lost 2 bases, with 9 bases spanning the gap. The DNA for the CDR3 is TGTGCCAGCAGCGTAGGGCAGGGGACCTACGAGCAGTACTTC. This codes for CASSVGQGTYEQYF.

J is TRBJ2-2 and V is TRBV5-6; TRBD1 is a possible D gene (6 bases). V dropped 10 bases and J dropped 2 bases, with 18 bases sitting between them. The germline V gene has CDR1 SGHDT and CDR2 YYEEEE. The CDR3 spans 15 residues. The CDR3 sequence is CAAIRRGHNTGELFF. CDR3 DNA sequence: TGTGCCGCCATCAGACGGGGACATAACACCGGGGAGCTGTTTTTT.

The chain is built from TRBV6-6 and TRBJ1-1; D call uncertain. CDR3 length: 14 amino acids. CDR1 MNHNY and CDR2 SVGAGI come from the germline V gene (reference sequence). Trimming removed 2 bases at V and 1 base at J, with 8 bases between. The CDR3 is CASSYGGWNTEAFF. CDR3 nucleotides: TGTGCCAGCAGTTACGGAGGGTGGAACACTGAAGCTTTCTTT.

The chain couples TRBV27 to TRBJ2-7, with a tentative D call TRBD2 (6 bases). CDR3 size: 14 residues. Germline V gene sequence: CDR1 MNHEY, CDR2 SMNVEV (reference sequence). V was trimmed by 5 bases and J by 2 bases, leaving 13 bases between them. This CDR3 reads CASSTTSTTYEQYF. CDR3 bases: TGTGCCAGCAGTACAACTAGCACTACCTACGAGCAGTACTTC.